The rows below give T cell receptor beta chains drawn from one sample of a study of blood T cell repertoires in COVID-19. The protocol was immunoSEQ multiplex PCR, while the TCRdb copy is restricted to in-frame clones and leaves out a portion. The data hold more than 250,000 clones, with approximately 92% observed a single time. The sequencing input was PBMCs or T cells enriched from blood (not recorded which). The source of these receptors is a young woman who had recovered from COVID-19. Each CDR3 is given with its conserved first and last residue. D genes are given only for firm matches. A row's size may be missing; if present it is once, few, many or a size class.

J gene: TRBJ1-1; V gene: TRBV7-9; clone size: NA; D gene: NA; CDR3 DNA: TGTGCCAGCAGCTTAGATGGGACACCGAACACTGAAGCTTTCTTT; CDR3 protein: CASSLDGTPNTEAFF
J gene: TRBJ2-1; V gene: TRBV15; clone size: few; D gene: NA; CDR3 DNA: TGTGCCACCAGCAGAGGACAGTACAATGAGCAGTTCTTC; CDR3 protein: CATSRGQYNEQFF
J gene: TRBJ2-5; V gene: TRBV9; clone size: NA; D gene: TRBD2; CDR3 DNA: TGTGCCAGCAGCGTAGGATGGAGCGGGATCCAAGAGACCCAGTACTTC; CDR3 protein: CASSVGWSGIQETQYF
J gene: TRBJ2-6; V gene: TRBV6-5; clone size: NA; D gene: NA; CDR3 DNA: TGTGCCAGCAGTTTGAGACAGGTCTCTGGGGCCAACGTCCTGACTTTC; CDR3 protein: CASSLRQVSGANVLTF
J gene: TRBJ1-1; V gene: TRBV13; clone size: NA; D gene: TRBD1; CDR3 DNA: TGTGCCAGCAGCTTCGGGACAGGCGAAGCTTTCTTT; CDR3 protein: CASSFGTGEAFF
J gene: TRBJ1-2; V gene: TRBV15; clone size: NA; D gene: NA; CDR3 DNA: TGTGCCACCAGCAGAGCCGGTGCAAACTATGGCTACACCTTC; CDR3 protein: CATSRAGANYGYTF
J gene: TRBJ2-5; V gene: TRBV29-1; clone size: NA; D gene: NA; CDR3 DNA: TGCAGCGTTGAGGGCACCGAAGAGACCCAGTACTTC; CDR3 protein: CSVEGTEETQYF
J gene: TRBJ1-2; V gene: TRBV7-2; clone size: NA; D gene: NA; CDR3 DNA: TGTGCCAGCAGCTTAGAGGCAGGGAAAGTTAACTATGGCTACACCTTC; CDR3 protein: CASSLEAGKVNYGYTF
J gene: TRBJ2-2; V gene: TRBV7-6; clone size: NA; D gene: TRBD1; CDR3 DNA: TGTGCCAGCAGCTTAGATTCGACAGGGGTGAACACCGGGGAGCTGTTTTTT; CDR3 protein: CASSLDSTGVNTGELFF
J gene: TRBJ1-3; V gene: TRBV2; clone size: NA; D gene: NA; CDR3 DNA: TGTGCCAGCACCACGGACAGCTCTGGAAACACCATATATTTT; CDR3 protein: CASTTDSSGNTIYF
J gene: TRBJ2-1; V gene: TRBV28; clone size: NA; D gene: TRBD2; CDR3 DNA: TGTGCCAGCGATACTAGCGGGAGTATCAATGAGCAGTTCTTC; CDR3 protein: CASDTSGSINEQFF
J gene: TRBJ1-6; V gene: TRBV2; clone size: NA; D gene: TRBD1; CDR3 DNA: TGTGCCAGCAGAGGGGGCGCAGTATCGAATTCACCCCTCCACTTT; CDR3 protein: CASRGGAVSNSPLHF
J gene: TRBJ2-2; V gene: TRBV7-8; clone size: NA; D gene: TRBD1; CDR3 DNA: TGTGCCAGCAGTATCAACCGAGGACAGGCAGGCGGGGAGCTGTTTTTT; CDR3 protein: CASSINRGQAGGELFF
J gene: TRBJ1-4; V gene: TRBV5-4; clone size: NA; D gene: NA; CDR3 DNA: TGTGCCAGCAGCTTGGTCGGGTCGACTAATGAAAAACTGTTTTTT; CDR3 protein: CASSLVGSTNEKLFF
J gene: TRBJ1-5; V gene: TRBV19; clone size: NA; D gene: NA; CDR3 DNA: TGTGCCAGTAGTATTCAGCGACAGAGGTATCAGCCCCAGCATTTT; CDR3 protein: CASSIQRQRYQPQHF
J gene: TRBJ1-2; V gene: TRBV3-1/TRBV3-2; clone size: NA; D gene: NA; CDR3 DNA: TGTGCCAGCAGCCCGAGTAGGGGTTCCGACTATGGCTACACCTTC; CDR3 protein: CASSPSRGSDYGYTF
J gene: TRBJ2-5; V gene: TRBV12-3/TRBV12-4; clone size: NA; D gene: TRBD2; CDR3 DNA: TGTGCCAGCAGTCACACTAGCGAGGAGACCCAGTACTTC; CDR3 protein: CASSHTSEETQYF
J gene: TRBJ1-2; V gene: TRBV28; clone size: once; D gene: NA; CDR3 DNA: TGTGCCAGCAGCCTAGGGGGCTATGGCTACACCTTC; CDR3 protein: CASSLGGYGYTF
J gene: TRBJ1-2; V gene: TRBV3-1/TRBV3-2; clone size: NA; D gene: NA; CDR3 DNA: TGTGCCAGCAGCCAAGAACGGCAGGGAAATGGCTACACCTTC; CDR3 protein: CASSQERQGNGYTF
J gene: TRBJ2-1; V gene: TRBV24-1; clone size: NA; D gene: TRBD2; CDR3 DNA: TGTGCCACCAGTGACTTAGGAGCGGGGTTAGGTGGACGGAATGAGCAGTTCTTC; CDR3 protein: CATSDLGAGLGGRNEQFF
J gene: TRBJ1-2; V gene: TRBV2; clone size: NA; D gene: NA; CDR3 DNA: TGTGCCAGCAGCGCAGGGATATCCTATGGCTACACCTTC; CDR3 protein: CASSAGISYGYTF
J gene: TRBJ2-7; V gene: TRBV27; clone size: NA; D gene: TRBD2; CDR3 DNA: TGTGCCAGCAGTTTAGCGGGAGGGAGCTCCTACGAGCAGTACTTC; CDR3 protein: CASSLAGGSSYEQYF
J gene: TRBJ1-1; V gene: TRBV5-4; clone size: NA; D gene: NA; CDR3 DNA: TGTGCCAGCAGCTTTCCTCCGAACACTGAAGCTTTCTTT; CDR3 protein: CASSFPPNTEAFF
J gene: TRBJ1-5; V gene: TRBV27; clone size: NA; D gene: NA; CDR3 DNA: TGTGCCAGCATTCCGACCGTGGGCCCCAATCAGCCCCAGCATTTT; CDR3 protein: CASIPTVGPNQPQHF
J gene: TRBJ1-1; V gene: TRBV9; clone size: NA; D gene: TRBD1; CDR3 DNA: TGTGCCAGCAGCTTGACAGGGGACACTGAAGCTTTCTTT; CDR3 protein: CASSLTGDTEAFF
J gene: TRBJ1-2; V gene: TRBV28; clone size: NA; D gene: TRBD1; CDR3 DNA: TGTGCCGGCCGACCAGGGGGAGGCTATGGCTACACCTTC; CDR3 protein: CAGRPGGGYGYTF
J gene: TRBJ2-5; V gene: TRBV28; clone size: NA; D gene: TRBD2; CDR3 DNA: TGTGCCAGCTATGCCGGGACTAGCGGGGGCCCCCCTAAGTACTTC; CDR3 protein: CASYAGTSGGPPKYF
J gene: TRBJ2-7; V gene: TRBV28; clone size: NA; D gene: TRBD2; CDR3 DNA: TGTGCCAGCAGTTCTCCTAGCGGGAGAGGAGAGCAGTACTTC; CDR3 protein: CASSSPSGRGEQYF
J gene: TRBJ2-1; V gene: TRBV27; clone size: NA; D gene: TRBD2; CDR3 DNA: TGTGCCAGCAGTCCCATGTATGGTAGCGGGGGTTTAAATGAGCAGTTCTTC; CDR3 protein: CASSPMYGSGGLNEQFF
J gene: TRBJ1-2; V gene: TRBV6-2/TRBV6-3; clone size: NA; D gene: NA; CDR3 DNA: TGTGCCAGCAGCTCACCCCGGGACATCGATTACTATGGCTACACCTTC; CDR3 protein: CASSSPRDIDYYGYTF
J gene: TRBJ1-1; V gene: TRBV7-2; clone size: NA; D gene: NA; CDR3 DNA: TGTGCCAGCAGCCGGTGGGGAGGGACTGAAGCTTTCTTT; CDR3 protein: CASSRWGGTEAFF
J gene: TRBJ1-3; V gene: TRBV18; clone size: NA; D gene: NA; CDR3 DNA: TGTGCCAGCTCACCCATAGAACTGGACTTCCCCTCTGGAAACACCATATATTTT; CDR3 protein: CASSPIELDFPSGNTIYF
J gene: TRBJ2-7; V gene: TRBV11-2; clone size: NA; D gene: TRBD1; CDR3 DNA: TGTGCCAGCAGCTTTGGACAGGCCAAAGGAGAGCAGTACTTC; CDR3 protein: CASSFGQAKGEQYF
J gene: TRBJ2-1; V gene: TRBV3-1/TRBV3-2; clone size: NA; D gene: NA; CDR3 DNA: TGTGCCAGCAGCCAAGGGGCCTCGACTATACCCGGCGGGAATGAGCAGTTCTTC; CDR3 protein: CASSQGASTIPGGNEQFF
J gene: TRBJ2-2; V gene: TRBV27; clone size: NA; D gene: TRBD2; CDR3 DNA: TGTGCCAGCAAAGCGAATAGCGGGACGACGAACACCGGGGAGCTGTTTTTT; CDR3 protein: CASKANSGTTNTGELFF
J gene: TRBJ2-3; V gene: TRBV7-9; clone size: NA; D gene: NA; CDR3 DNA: TGTGCCAGCAGCTATCCCGGAGATACGCAGTATTTT; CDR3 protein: CASSYPGDTQYF
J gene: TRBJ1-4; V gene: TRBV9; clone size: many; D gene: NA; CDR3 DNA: TGTGCCAGCAGCGTAGACCAGGGCCGAACTAATGAAAAACTGTTTTTT; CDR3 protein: CASSVDQGRTNEKLFF
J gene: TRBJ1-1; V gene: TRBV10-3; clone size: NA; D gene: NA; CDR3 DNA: TGTGCCATCAGCCTACGGCCGGGAACCACTGAAGCTTTCTTT; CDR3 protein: CAISLRPGTTEAFF
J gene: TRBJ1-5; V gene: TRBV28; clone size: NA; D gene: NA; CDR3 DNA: TGTGCCAGCAGTTTACCCGGGGGAGGTCAGCCCCAGCATTTT; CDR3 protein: CASSLPGGGQPQHF
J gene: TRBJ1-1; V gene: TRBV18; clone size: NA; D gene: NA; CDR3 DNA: TGTGCCAGCTCACCTCAAGCCGTGAACACTGAAGCTTTCTTT; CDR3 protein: CASSPQAVNTEAFF
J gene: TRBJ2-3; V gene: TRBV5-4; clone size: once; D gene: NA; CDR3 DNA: TGTGCCAGCAGCTCGCGAAGCGCGCATACGCAGTATTTT; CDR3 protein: CASSSRSAHTQYF
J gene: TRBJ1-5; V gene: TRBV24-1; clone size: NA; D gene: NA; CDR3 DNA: TGTGCCACCAGTGACCTTGGACAATCTGGTAATCAGCCCCAGCATTTT; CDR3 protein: CATSDLGQSGNQPQHF
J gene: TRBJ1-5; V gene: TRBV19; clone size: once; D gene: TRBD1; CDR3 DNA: TGTGCCAGTAGCCCAACAGGGGTCAATCAGCCCCAGCATTTT; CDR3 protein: CASSPTGVNQPQHF
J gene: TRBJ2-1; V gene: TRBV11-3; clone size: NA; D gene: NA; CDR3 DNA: TGTGCCAGCAGCTTAGAAATAAGGGGGGGGTACAATGAGCAGTTCTTC; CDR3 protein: CASSLEIRGGYNEQFF
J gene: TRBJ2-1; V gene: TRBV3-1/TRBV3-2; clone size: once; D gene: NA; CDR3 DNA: TGTGCCAGCAGCACACGAGACCTAGCCGTCAATGAGCAGTTCTTC; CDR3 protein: CASSTRDLAVNEQFF
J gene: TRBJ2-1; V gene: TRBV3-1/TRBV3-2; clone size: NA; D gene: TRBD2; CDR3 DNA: TGTGCCAGCAGCCAAGAGGCTAGCGGGGGCAATGAGCAGTTCTTC; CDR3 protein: CASSQEASGGNEQFF
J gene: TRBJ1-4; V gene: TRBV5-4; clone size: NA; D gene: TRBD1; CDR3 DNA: TGTGCCAGCAGTCCTCACCAGTCAGGGGGCCAGGAAAAACTGTTTTTT; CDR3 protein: CASSPHQSGGQEKLFF
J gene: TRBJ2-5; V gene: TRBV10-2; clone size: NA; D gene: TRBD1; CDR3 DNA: TGCGCCAGCCTCGACCTAGGGGGCGAAGCCCCCCAAGAGACCCAGTACTTC; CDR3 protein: CASLDLGGEAPQETQYF
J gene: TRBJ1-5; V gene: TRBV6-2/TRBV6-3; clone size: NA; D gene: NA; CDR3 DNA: TGTGCCAGCAGTTACGGCGGGAACCATCAGCCCCAGCATTTT; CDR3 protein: CASSYGGNHQPQHF
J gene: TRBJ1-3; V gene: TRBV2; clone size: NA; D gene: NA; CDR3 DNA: TGTGCCAGCAGTTCCGAGGGATCTGGAAACACCATATATTTT; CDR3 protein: CASSSEGSGNTIYF
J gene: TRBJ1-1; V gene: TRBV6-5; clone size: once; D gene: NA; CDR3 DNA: TGTGCCAGCAGTTATTTCGGGGGGAGCACTGAAGCTTTCTTT; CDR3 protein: CASSYFGGSTEAFF
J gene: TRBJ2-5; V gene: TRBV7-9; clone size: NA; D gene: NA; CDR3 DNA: TGTGCCAGCAGCTTAATGGGGAGTCTACAAGAGACCCAGTACTTC; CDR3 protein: CASSLMGSLQETQYF
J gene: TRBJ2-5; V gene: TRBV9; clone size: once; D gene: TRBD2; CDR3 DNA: TGTGCCAGCAGCCCTTCGGGCGGGAGGGCCCAAGAGACCCAGTACTTC; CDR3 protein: CASSPSGGRAQETQYF